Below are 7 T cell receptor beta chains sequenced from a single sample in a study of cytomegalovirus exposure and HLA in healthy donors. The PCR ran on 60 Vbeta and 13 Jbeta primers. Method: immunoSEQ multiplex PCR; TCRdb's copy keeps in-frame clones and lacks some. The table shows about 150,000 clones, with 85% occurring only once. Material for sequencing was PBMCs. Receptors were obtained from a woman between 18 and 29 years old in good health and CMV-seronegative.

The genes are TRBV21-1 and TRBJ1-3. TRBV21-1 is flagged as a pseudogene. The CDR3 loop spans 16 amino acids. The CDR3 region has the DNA TGTGCCAGCAGCAAACTCGCGGGGCTCTCTGGAAACACCATATATTTT. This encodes CASSKLAGLSGNTIYF.

The CDR3 DNA reads TGTGCCAGCAGTCAGGGACAGGCCCTGGACGAGCAGTACTTC. The encoded protein is CASSQGQALDEQYF. The V gene is TRBV6-6, the J gene TRBJ2-5; 8 bases agree with TRBD1. TRBJ2-7 matches the DNA end more closely, so the J call is doubtful. CDR3 length: 14 residues. Germline CDR1 reads MNHNY; CDR2 reads SVGAGI (reference sequence).

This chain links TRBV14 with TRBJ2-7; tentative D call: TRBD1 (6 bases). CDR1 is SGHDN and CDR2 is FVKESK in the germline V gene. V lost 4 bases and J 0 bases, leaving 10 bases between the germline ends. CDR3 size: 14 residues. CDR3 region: CASSRTVVSYEQYF. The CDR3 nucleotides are TGTGCCAGCAGCCGGACAGTCGTCTCCTACGAGCAGTACTTC.

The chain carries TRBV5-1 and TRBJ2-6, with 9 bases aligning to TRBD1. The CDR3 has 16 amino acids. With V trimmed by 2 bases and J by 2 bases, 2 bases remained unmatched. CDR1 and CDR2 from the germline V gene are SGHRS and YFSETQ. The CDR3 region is CASSFTGGTGANVLTF. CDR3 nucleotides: TGCGCCAGCAGCTTTACAGGGGGCACTGGGGCCAACGTCCTGACTTTC.

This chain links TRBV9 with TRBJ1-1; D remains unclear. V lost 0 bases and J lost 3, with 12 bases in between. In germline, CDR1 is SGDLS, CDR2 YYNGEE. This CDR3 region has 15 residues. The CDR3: CASSVASGLDTEAFF. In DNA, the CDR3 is TGTGCCAGCAGCGTAGCTTCGGGTTTGGACACTGAAGCTTTCTTT. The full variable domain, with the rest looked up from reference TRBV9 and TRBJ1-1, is DSGVTQTPKHLITATGQRVTLRCSPRSGDLSVYWYQQSLDQGLQFLIQYYNGEERAKGNILERFSAQQFPDLHSELNLSSLELGDSALYFCASSVASGLDTEAFFGQGTRLTVV.

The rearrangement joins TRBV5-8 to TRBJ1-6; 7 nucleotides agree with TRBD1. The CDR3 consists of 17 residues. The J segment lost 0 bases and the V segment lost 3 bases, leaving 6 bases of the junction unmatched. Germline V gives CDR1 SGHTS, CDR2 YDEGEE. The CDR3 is CASSYLTGSSYNSPLHF. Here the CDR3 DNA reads TGTGCCAGCAGCTATCTGACAGGGAGCTCCTATAATTCACCCCTCCACTTT.

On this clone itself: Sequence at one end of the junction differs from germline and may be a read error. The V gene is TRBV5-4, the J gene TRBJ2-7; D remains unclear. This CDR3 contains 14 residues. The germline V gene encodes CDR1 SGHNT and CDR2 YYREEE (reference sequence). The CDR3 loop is CASSQDHDTYEQYF. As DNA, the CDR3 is TGCGCCAGCAGCCAAGATCACGATACATACGAGCAGTACTTC.